What follows describes a single T cell receptor beta chain. Sequencing was performed with immunoSEQ multiplex PCR; in TCRdb, only in-frame clones are kept and a portion is missing. The sample consists of about 71,000 clones, about 90% of them appearing once. The sample comes from a study of control samples from healthy donors and cancer patients. Germline CDR1 is SGDLS and CDR2 is YYNGEE. This CDR3 region has 15 residues. The junction had 2 bases not matched to a gene; V was cut back by 0 bases and J by 0 bases. The V gene is TRBV9, the J gene TRBJ1-2; 7 bases align to TRBD1. The sequence was collected from a man between 60 and 75 years old with lung cancer. The specimen sequenced was PBMCs. The CDR3 loop is CASSVETGTNYGYTF. CDR3 in DNA: TGTGCCAGCAGCGTAGAGACAGGGACTAACTATGGCTACACCTTC.